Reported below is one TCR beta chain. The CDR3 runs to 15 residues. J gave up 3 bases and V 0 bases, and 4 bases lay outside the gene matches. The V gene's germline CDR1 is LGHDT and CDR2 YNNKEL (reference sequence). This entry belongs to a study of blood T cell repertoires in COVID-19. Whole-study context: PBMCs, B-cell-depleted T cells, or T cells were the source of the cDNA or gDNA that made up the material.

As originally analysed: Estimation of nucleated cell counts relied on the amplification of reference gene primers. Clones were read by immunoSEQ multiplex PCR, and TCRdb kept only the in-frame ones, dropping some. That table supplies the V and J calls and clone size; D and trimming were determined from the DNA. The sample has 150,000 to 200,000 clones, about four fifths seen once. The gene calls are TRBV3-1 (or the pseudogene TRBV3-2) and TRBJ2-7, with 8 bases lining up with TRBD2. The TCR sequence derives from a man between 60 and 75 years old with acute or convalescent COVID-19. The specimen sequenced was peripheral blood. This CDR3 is CASSQDSGVFYEQYF. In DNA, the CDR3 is TGTGCCAGCAGCCAAGATAGCGGGGTCTTCTACGAGCAGTACTTC.